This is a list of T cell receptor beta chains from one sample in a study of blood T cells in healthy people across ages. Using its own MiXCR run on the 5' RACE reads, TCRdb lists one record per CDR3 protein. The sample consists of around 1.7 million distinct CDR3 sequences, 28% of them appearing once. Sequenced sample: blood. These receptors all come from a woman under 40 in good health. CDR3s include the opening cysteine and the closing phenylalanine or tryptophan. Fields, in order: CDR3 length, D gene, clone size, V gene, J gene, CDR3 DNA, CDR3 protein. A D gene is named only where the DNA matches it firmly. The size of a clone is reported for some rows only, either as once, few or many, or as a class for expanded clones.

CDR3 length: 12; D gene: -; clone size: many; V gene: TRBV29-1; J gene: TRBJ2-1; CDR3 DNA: TGCAGCGTTGCCTTACTAGCTGGCGAGCAGTTCTTC; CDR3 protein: CSVALLAGEQFF
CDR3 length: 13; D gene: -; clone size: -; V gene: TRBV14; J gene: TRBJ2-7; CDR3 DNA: TGTGCCAGCAGCCAAGATCCCGGAGACGAGCAGTACTTC; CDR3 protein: CASSQDPGDEQYF
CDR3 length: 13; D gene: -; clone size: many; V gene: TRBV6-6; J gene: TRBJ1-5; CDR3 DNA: TGTGCCAGCACAATTGAGCGGGGACAGCCCCAGCATTTT; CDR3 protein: CASTIERGQPQHF
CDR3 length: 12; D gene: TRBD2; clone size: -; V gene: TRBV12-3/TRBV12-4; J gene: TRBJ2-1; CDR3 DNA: TGTGCCACTACTAGCGCGCTTAATGAGCAGTTCTTC; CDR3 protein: CATTSALNEQFF
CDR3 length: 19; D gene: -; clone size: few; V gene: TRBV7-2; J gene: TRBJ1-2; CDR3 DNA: TGTGCCAGCAGCTTAGAGAGCCGACTGGGTTACAGGGCCCACTATGGCTACACCTTC; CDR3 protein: CASSLESRLGYRAHYGYTF
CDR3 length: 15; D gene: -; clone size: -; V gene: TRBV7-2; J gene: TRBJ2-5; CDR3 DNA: TGTGTCAGCAGCTCCGTAGTAACGGTCCAAGAGACCCAGTACTTC; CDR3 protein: CVSSSVVTVQETQYF
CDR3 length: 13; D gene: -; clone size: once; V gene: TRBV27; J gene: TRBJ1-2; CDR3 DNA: TGTGCCAGCAGTTGTGGGCCGCCCTATGGCTACACCTTC; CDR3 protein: CASSCGPPYGYTF
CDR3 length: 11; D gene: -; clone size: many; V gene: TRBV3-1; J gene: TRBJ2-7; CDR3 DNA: TGTGCCAGCAGCCAAGGGGGCGAGCAGTACTTC; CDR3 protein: CASSQGGEQYF
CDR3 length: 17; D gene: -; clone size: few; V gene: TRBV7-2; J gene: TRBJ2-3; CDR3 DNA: TGTGCCAGCAGCTTATGGGGCCGGGAGCCCGGCACAGATACGCAGTATTTT; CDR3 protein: CASSLWGREPGTDTQYF
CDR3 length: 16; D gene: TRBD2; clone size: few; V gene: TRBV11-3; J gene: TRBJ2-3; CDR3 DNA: TGTGCCAGCAGCTCCGGTAACAAGCGGGAGGTGGATACGCAGTATTTT; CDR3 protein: CASSSGNKREVDTQYF
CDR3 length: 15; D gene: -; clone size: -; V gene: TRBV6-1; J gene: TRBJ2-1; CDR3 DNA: TGTGCCAGCAGTGAATGGGGGGGCCCCTACAATGAGCAGTTCTTC; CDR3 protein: CASSEWGGPYNEQFF
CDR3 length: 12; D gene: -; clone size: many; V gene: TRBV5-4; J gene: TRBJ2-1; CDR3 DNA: TGTGCCAGCAGCTTGGACAGCAATGAGCAGTTCTTC; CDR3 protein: CASSLDSNEQFF
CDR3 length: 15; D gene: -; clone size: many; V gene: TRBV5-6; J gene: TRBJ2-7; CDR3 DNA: TGTGCCAGCAGCTCTTATTCAGAGATCAACTACGAGCAGTACTTC; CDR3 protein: CASSSYSEINYEQYF
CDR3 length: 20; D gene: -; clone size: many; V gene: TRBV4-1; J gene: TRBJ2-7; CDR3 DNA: TGCGCCAGCAGCCAAGAAGACCTTTCCGGGGGGCCAAGTTGGTCCTACGAGCAGTACTTC; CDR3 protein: CASSQEDLSGGPSWSYEQYF
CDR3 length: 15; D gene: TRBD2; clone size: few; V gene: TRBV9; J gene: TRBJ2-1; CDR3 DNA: TGTGCCAGCACCCTAGGGGCTAGCGGGAGTGCTGAGCAGTTCTTC; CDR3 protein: CASTLGASGSAEQFF
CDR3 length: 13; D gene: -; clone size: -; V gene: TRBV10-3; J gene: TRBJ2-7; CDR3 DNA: TGTGCCATCAGTGGGGACCCCAATTACGAGCAGTACTTC; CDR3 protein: CAISGDPNYEQYF
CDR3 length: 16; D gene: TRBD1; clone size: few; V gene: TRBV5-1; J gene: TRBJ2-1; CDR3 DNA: TGCGCCAGCAGCCTAATGAGCGGACAGGGGTACAATGGGCAGTTCTTC; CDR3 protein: CASSLMSGQGYNGQFF
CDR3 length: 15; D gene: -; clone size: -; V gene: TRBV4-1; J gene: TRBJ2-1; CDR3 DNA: TGCGCCAGCAGCCAAGAAAAGGGGGGGGCGCTTGAGCAGTTCTTC; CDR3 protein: CASSQEKGGALEQFF
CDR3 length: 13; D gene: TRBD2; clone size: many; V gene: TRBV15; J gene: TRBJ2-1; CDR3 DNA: TGTGCCACCAGCAGCCCCGGGGGGGTTGAGCAGTTCTTC; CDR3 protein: CATSSPGGVEQFF
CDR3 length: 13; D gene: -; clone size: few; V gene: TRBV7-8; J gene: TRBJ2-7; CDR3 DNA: TGTGCCAGCAGCTATACAGGGATCGACGAGCAGTACTTC; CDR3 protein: CASSYTGIDEQYF
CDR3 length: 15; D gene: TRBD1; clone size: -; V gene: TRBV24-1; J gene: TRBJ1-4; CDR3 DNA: TGTGCCACCAACAGGGGACTAACAACTAATGAAAAACTGTTTTTT; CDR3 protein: CATNRGLTTNEKLFF
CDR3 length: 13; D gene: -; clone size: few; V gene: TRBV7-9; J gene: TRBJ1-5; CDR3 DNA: TGTGCCATGGGGCCGGCCAGCAATCAGCCCCAGCATTTT; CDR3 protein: CAMGPASNQPQHF
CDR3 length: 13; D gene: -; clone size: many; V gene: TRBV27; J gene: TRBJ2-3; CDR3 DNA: TGTGCCAGCAGCCCTAGGGTCGCTGGTACGCAGTATTTT; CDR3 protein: CASSPRVAGTQYF
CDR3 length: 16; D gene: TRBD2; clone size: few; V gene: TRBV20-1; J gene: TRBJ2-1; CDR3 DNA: TGCAGCTTTACCAACCGCGGGGGGAGCTCCTACAATGAGCAGTTCTTC; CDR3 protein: CSFTNRGGSSYNEQFF
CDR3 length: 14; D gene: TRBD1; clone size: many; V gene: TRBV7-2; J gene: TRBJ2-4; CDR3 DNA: TGTGCCAGCAGTTTAGGGGGCTCAAAAAACATTCAGTACTTC; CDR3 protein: CASSLGGSKNIQYF
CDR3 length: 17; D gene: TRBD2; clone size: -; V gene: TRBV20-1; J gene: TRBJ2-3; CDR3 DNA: TGCAGTGCTAGAGATGTTCTAGCGGGGGGGATCACAGATACGCGGTATTTT; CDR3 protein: CSARDVLAGGITDTRYF
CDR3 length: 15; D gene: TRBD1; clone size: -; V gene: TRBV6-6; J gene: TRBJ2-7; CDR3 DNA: TGTGCCAGCAGTGGCCGGGACAGAAGCTCCTACGAGCAGTACTTC; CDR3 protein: CASSGRDRSSYEQYF
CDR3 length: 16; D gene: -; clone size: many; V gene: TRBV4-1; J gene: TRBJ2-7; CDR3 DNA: TGCGCCAGCAGCCAAGAAGGTGGGAGGATGAGGAACGAGCAGTACTTC; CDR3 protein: CASSQEGGRMRNEQYF
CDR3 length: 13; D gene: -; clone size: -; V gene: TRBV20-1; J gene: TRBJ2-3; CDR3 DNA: TGCAGTGCCCCCCCGTCGACAGGAGATACGCAGTATTTT; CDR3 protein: CSAPPSTGDTQYF
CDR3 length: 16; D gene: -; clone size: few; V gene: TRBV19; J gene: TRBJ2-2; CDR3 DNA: TGTGCCAGTACCTCCGGGACATCCAAGAACACCGGGGAGCTGTTTTTT; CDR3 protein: CASTSGTSKNTGELFF